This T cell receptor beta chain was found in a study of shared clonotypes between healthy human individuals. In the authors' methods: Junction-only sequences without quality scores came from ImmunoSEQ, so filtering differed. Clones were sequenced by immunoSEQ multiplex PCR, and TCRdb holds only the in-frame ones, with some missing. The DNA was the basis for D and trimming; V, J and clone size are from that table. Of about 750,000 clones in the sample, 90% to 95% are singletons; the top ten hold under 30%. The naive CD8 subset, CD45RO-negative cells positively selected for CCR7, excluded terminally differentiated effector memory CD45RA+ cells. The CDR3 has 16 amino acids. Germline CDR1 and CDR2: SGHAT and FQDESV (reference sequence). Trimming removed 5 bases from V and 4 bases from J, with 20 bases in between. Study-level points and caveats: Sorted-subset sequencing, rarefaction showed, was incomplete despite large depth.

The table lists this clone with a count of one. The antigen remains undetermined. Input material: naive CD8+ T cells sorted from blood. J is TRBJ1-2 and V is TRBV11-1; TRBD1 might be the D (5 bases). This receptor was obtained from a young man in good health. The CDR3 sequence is CASSPRQPTNLYGYTF. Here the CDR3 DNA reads TGTGCCAGCAGCCCAAGACAGCCAACGAACCTCTATGGCTACACCTTC.